The rows below give T cell receptor beta chains drawn from one sample of a study of shared T cell receptors in the human thymus. Data came from immunoSEQ multiplex PCR; TCRdb stores just in-frame clones and leaves some out. The sample lists more than 550,000 clones, 70% to 90% occurring once. The same specimen was also included in a second study, on human thymus T cells.

Sample: thymocytes. These receptors were taken from a girl under two years old with a congenital heart defect. CDR3s include the opening cysteine and the closing phenylalanine or tryptophan. A D gene is named only where the DNA matches it firmly. Some rows have no size entry. The others give once, few or many, or a class for an expanded clone.

clone size: .; V gene: TRBV7-8; D gene: .; J gene: TRBJ2-2; CDR3 protein: CASGAGYGGTGELFF; CDR3 DNA: TGTGCCAGCGGTGCAGGCTACGGAGGGACCGGGGAGCTGTTTTTT
clone size: .; V gene: TRBV7-3; D gene: TRBD1; J gene: TRBJ1-2; CDR3 protein: CASSLEAGGYGYTF; CDR3 DNA: TGTGCCAGCAGCTTAGAGGCAGGGGGCTATGGCTACACCTTC
clone size: once; V gene: TRBV5-8; D gene: TRBD1; J gene: TRBJ1-2; CDR3 protein: CASSRTGRTGDGYTF; CDR3 DNA: TGTGCCAGCAGCCGAACCGGGAGGACAGGGGATGGCTACACCTTC
clone size: .; V gene: TRBV5-6; D gene: .; J gene: TRBJ2-1; CDR3 protein: CASSLRGRNEQFF; CDR3 DNA: TGTGCCAGCAGCTTGAGGGGCCGCAATGAGCAGTTCTTC
clone size: .; V gene: TRBV9; D gene: .; J gene: TRBJ2-1; CDR3 protein: CASSTFRVSNEQFF; CDR3 DNA: TGTGCCAGCAGCACATTCCGGGTCTCCAATGAGCAGTTCTTC
clone size: once; V gene: TRBV5-1; D gene: .; J gene: TRBJ1-2; CDR3 protein: CASSKRQVLGGGYTF; CDR3 DNA: TGCGCCAGCAGCAAAAGACAGGTATTGGGTGGCGGCTACACCTTC
clone size: .; V gene: TRBV5-4; D gene: .; J gene: TRBJ1-2; CDR3 protein: CASSLGDTDNYGYTF; CDR3 DNA: TGTGCCAGCAGCTTGGGGGACACCGATAACTATGGCTACACCTTC
clone size: .; V gene: TRBV4-1; D gene: TRBD1; J gene: TRBJ1-5; CDR3 protein: CASSQDIDRAQPQHF; CDR3 DNA: TGCGCCAGCAGCCAAGATATCGACAGGGCGCAGCCCCAGCATTTT
clone size: .; V gene: TRBV5-1; D gene: .; J gene: TRBJ1-4; CDR3 protein: CASSLEPGFNEKLFF; CDR3 DNA: TGCGCCAGCAGCTTGGAACCCGGGTTTAATGAAAAACTGTTTTTT
clone size: .; V gene: TRBV4-1; D gene: TRBD2; J gene: TRBJ2-5; CDR3 protein: CASSQEPTSLIETQYF; CDR3 DNA: TGCGCCAGCAGCCAAGAGCCGACTAGCCTCATAGAGACCCAGTACTTC
clone size: .; V gene: TRBV14; D gene: TRBD1; J gene: TRBJ1-2; CDR3 protein: CASSQDQGAYGYTF; CDR3 DNA: TGTGCCAGCAGCCAAGATCAGGGGGCGTATGGCTACACCTTC
clone size: .; V gene: TRBV5-8; D gene: TRBD1; J gene: TRBJ1-2; CDR3 protein: CASNTYRGQNYGYTF; CDR3 DNA: TGTGCCAGCAACACCTACAGGGGGCAAAACTATGGCTACACCTTC
clone size: .; V gene: TRBV2; D gene: TRBD1; J gene: TRBJ2-1; CDR3 protein: CASIPISGQGCNEQFF; CDR3 DNA: TGTGCCAGCATTCCGATCTCCGGACAGGGCTGCAATGAGCAGTTCTTC
clone size: .; V gene: TRBV4-2; D gene: .; J gene: TRBJ1-1; CDR3 protein: CASSHLPRVRRNTEAFF; CDR3 DNA: TGTGCCAGCAGCCACCTCCCCAGGGTCAGGAGGAACACTGAAGCTTTCTTT
clone size: .; V gene: TRBV4-3; D gene: .; J gene: TRBJ1-1; CDR3 protein: CASSQDARDSTLSNTEAFF; CDR3 DNA: TGCGCCAGCAGCCAAGATGCCAGAGACTCCACTTTGTCGAACACTGAAGCTTTCTTT
clone size: .; V gene: TRBV18; D gene: .; J gene: TRBJ1-3; CDR3 protein: CASSPRRNPISGNTIYF; CDR3 DNA: TGTGCCAGCTCACCAAGGAGGAATCCCATCTCTGGAAACACCATATATTTT
clone size: .; V gene: TRBV19; D gene: .; J gene: TRBJ2-3; CDR3 protein: CASKEGSLDTQYF; CDR3 DNA: TGTGCCAGTAAGGAGGGTTCCCTAGATACGCAGTATTTT
clone size: once; V gene: TRBV2; D gene: TRBD1; J gene: TRBJ1-5; CDR3 protein: CASSGRDRNQPQHF; CDR3 DNA: TGTGCCAGCTCCGGGAGGGACAGAAATCAGCCCCAGCATTTT
clone size: .; V gene: TRBV29-1; D gene: TRBD1; J gene: TRBJ1-1; CDR3 protein: CSVEATGTGYRSTEAFF; CDR3 DNA: TGCAGCGTTGAAGCCACCGGGACAGGGTATAGGAGCACTGAAGCTTTCTTT
clone size: .; V gene: TRBV6-5; D gene: .; J gene: TRBJ1-1; CDR3 protein: CASSGTNPKNTEAFF; CDR3 DNA: TGTGCCAGCAGTGGGACAAATCCTAAGAACACTGAAGCTTTCTTT
clone size: .; V gene: TRBV6-4; D gene: .; J gene: TRBJ1-5; CDR3 protein: CASSDQVDNQPQHF; CDR3 DNA: TGTGCCAGCAGTGACCAGGTTGACAATCAGCCCCAGCATTTT
clone size: once; V gene: TRBV14; D gene: TRBD1; J gene: TRBJ2-5; CDR3 protein: CASSQRTGKETQYF; CDR3 DNA: TGTGCCAGCAGCCAGAGGACAGGGAAAGAGACCCAGTACTTC
clone size: .; V gene: TRBV27; D gene: .; J gene: TRBJ2-2; CDR3 protein: CASSFEGKNTGELFF; CDR3 DNA: TGTGCCAGCAGTTTTGAGGGTAAAAACACCGGGGAGCTGTTTTTT
clone size: .; V gene: TRBV29-1; D gene: .; J gene: TRBJ1-1; CDR3 protein: CSVYLGARTEAFF; CDR3 DNA: TGCAGCGTTTATCTGGGGGCGCGGACTGAAGCTTTCTTT
clone size: .; V gene: TRBV29-1; D gene: TRBD2; J gene: TRBJ2-3; CDR3 protein: CSVERDRSTSGGADTQYF; CDR3 DNA: TGCAGCGTTGAAAGGGATCGGTCCACTAGCGGGGGGGCAGATACGCAGTATTTT
clone size: .; V gene: TRBV15; D gene: TRBD1; J gene: TRBJ1-4; CDR3 protein: CATSRESTGAHNEKLFF; CDR3 DNA: TGTGCCACCAGCAGAGAATCGACAGGGGCCCATAATGAAAAACTGTTTTTT
clone size: .; V gene: TRBV15; D gene: .; J gene: TRBJ2-7; CDR3 protein: CATSHRAKGYEQYF; CDR3 DNA: TGTGCCACCAGCCACAGGGCGAAAGGTTACGAGCAGTACTTC
clone size: .; V gene: TRBV7-9; D gene: .; J gene: TRBJ2-1; CDR3 protein: CASSFLFRGVGGEQFF; CDR3 DNA: TGTGCCAGCAGCTTCTTGTTTCGGGGCGTGGGAGGAGAGCAGTTCTTC
clone size: .; V gene: TRBV7-2; D gene: .; J gene: TRBJ1-1; CDR3 protein: CASSLRGHATEAFF; CDR3 DNA: TGTGCCAGCAGCTTAAGAGGGCATGCCACTGAAGCTTTCTTT
clone size: .; V gene: TRBV29-1; D gene: .; J gene: TRBJ2-1; CDR3 protein: CSVDQIPSRDWHNEQFF; CDR3 DNA: TGCAGCGTTGACCAAATCCCTAGTAGAGACTGGCACAATGAGCAGTTCTTC
clone size: .; V gene: TRBV5-4; D gene: .; J gene: TRBJ1-3; CDR3 protein: CASRGRDKENTIYF; CDR3 DNA: TGTGCCAGCAGGGGCAGGGATAAAGAAAACACCATATATTTT
clone size: .; V gene: TRBV15; D gene: TRBD2; J gene: TRBJ2-7; CDR3 protein: CATSPGLAATYEQYF; CDR3 DNA: TGTGCCACCAGCCCAGGCCTAGCGGCAACCTACGAGCAGTACTTC